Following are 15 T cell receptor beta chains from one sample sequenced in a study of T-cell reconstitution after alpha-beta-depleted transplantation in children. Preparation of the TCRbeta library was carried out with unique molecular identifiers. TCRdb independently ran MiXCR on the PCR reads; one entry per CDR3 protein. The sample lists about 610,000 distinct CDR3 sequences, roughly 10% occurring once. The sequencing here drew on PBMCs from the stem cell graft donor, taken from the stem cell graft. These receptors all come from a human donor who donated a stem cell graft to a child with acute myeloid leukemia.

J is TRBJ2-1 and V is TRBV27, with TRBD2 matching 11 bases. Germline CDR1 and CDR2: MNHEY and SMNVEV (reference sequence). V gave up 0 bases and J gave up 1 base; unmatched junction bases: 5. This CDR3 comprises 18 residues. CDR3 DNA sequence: TGTGCCAGCAGTTTATCGGTGAGACTAGCGGGGTCCTACAATGAGCAGTTCTTC. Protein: CASSLSVRLAGSYNEQFF.

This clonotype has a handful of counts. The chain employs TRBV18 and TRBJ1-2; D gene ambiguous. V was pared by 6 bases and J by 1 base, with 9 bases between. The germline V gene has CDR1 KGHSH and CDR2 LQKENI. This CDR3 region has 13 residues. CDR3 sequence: CASSGGYNYGYTF. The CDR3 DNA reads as TGTGCCAGCTCGGGTGGATATAACTATGGCTACACCTTC.

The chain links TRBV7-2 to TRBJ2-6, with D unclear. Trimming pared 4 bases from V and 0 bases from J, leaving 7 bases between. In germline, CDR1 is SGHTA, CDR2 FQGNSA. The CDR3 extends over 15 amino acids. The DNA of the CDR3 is TGTGCCAGCAGCTCCCTCCGCTCTGGGGCCAACGTCCTGACTTTC. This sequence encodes CASSSLRSGANVLTF.

CDR3 sequence: CASSWGPAGSSYNEQFF. CDR3 bases: TGTGCCAGCAGTTGGGGTCCAGCGGGATCCTCCTACAATGAGCAGTTCTTC. The chain carries TRBV6-5 and TRBJ2-1; the match to TRBD2 covers 7 bases. Trimming took 4 bases from V and 0 from J; bases not matched to a gene: 9. The CDR3 is 17 amino acids. Per germline, CDR1 MNHEY and CDR2 SVGAGI.

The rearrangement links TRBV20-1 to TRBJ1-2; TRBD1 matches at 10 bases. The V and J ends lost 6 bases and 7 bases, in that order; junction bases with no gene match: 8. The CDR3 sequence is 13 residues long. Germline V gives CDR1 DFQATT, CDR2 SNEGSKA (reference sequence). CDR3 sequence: CSAIRQGASGYTF. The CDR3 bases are TGCAGTGCAATCAGACAGGGGGCTAGTGGCTACACCTTC.

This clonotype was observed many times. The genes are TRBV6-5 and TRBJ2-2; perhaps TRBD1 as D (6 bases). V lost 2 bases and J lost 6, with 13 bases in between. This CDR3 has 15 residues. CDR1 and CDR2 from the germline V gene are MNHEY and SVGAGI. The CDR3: CASSYPSQGPGELFF. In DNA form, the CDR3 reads TGTGCCAGCAGTTACCCTTCACAGGGCCCCGGGGAGCTGTTTTTT.

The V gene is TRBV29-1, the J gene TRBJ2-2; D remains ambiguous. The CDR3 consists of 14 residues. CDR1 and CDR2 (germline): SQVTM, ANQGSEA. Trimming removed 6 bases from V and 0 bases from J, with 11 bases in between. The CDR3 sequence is CSVLQRSNTGELFF. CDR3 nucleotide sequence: TGCAGCGTCCTCCAGAGGTCGAACACCGGGGAGCTGTTTTTT.

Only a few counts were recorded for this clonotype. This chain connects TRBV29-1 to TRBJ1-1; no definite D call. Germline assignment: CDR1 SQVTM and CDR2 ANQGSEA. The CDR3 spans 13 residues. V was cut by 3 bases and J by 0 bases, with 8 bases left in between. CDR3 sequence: CSVEAGMNTEAFF. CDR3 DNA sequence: TGCAGCGTTGAGGCAGGAATGAACACTGAAGCTTTCTTT. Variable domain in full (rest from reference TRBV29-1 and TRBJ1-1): SAVISQKPSRDICQRGTSLTIQCQVDSQVTMMFWYRQQPGQSLTLIATANQGSEATYESGFVIDKFPISRPNLTFSTLTVSNMSPEDSSIYLCSVEAGMNTEAFFGQGTRLTVV.

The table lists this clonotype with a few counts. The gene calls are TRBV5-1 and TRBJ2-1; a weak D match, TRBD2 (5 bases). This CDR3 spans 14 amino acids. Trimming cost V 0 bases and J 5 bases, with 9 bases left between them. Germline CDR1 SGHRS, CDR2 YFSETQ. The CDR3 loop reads CASSLVAGNNEQFF. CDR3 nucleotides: TGCGCCAGCAGCTTGGTGGCCGGGAACAATGAGCAGTTCTTC.

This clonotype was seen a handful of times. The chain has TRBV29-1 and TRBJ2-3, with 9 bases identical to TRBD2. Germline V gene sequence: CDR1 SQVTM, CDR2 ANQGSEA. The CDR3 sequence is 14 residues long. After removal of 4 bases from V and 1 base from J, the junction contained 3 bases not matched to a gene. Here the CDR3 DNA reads TGCAGCGTTGGACTAGCGGCCCGCACAGATACGCAGTATTTT. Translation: CSVGLAARTDTQYF.

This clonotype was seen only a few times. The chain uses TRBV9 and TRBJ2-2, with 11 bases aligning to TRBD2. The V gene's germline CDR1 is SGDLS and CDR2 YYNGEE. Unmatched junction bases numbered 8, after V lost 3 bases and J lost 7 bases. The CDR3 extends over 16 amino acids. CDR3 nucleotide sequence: TGTGCCAGCAGCGCTCAAGTAGCGGGAGGGGTCGGGGAGCTGTTTTTT. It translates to CASSAQVAGGVGELFF.

The CDR3: CSVVGTGGFGTDTQYF. Here the CDR3 DNA reads TGCAGCGTCGTGGGGACAGGGGGCTTCGGCACAGATACGCAGTATTTT. The J gene is TRBJ2-3, the V gene TRBV29-1; 12 bases map to TRBD1. The CDR3 sequence is 16 residues long. Germline-derived CDR1 and CDR2 are SQVTM and ANQGSEA. Trimming took 6 bases from V and 1 from J; bases not matched to a gene: 8.

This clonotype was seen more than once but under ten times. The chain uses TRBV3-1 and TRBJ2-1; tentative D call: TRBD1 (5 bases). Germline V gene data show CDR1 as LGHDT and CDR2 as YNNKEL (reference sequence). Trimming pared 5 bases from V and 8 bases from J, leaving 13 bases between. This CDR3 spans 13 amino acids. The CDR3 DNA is TGTGCCAGCAGCAGGGGTGAAGGATATGAGCAGTTCTTC. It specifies CASSRGEGYEQFF.

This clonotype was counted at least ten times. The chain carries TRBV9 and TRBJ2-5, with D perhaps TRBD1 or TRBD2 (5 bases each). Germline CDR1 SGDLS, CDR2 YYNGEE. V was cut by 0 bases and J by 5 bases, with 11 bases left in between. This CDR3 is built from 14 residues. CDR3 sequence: CASSVEDGAETQYF. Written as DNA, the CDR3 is TGTGCCAGCAGCGTAGAGGACGGGGCGGAGACCCAGTACTTC.

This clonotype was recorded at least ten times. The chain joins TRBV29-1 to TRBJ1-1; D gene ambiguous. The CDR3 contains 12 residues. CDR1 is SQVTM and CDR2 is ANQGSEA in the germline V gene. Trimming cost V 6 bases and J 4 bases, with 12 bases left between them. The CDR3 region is CSVWVGGTEAFF. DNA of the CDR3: TGCAGCGTGTGGGTGGGAGGCACTGAAGCTTTCTTT.